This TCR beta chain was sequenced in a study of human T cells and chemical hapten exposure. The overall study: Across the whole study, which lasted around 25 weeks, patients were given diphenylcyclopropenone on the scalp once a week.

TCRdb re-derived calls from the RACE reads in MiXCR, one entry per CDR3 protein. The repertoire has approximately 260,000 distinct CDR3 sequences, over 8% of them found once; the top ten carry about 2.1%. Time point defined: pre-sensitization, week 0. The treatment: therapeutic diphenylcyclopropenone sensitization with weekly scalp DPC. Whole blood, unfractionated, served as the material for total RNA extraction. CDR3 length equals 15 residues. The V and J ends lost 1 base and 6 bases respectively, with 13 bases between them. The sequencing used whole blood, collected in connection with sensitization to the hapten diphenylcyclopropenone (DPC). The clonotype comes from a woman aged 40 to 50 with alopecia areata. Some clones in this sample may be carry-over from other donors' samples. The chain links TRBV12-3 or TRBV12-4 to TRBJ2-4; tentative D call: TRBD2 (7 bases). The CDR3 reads CASSLGAGEGNIQYF. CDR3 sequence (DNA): TGTGCCAGCAGTTTAGGGGCAGGGGAGGGAAACATTCAGTACTTC.